The 8 T cell receptor beta chains listed next were all sequenced from one sample in a study of blood T cell repertoires in COVID-19. Here immunoSEQ multiplex PCR was the method, and the copy in TCRdb shows in-frame clones only, minus some. The table shows fewer than 350,000 clones, with around 90% occurring only once. Input material: PBMCs or T cells enriched from blood (not recorded which). These receptors were collected from a man aged 60 to 69 who had recovered from COVID-19.

This clone was counted a few times. The chain couples TRBV5-4 to TRBJ2-2; 11 bases match TRBD1. V was pared by 4 bases and J by 6 bases, with 8 bases of the junction left unmatched. Germline V gene data show CDR1 as SGHNT and CDR2 as YYREEE (reference sequence). The CDR3 length is 16 residues. The CDR3 here is CASSQLPGQGAGELFF. CDR3 DNA sequence: TGTGCCAGCAGCCAGTTACCGGGACAGGGGGCCGGGGAGCTGTTTTTT.

The chain is built from TRBV6-4 and TRBJ1-1; D uncertain. CDR1 and CDR2 from the germline V gene are MRHNA and SNTAGT. CDR3 length: 14 amino acids. V lost 2 bases, J lost 4 bases, and 11 bases lay in between. The chain's CDR3 is CASSDEAASTEAFF. The CDR3 DNA reads as TGTGCCAGCAGTGACGAGGCGGCGTCCACTGAAGCTTTCTTT.

This clone was seen once. This chain joins TRBV6-5 and TRBJ1-1, with TRBD1 identical over 7 bases. The CDR3 is 13 residues long. J was trimmed by 0 bases and V by 8 bases; bases with no gene match: 3. From germline, CDR1 is MNHEY and CDR2 SVGAGI. DNA for the CDR3: TGTGCCAGCGGGGACAGATTGAACACTGAAGCTTTCTTT. Its protein is CASGDRLNTEAFF.

The chain has TRBV5-1 and TRBJ1-1; 7 nucleotides agree with TRBD1. This CDR3 has 14 residues. V gave up 4 bases and J gave up 11 bases; unmatched junction bases: 14. CDR1 SGHRS and CDR2 YFSETQ come from the germline V gene. The CDR3 protein is CASSREGVDRSAFF. The CDR3 nucleotides read TGCGCCAGCAGCCGGGAGGGGGTGGACAGGTCGGCTTTCTTT.

V is TRBV18 and J is TRBJ2-1; 12 nucleotides line up with TRBD1. Germline loops: CDR1 KGHSH, CDR2 LQKENI. V was pared by 6 bases and J by 0 bases, with 15 bases of the junction left unmatched. The CDR3 is 20 amino acids. This chain's CDR3 is CASSSLGQGARPSSYNEQFF. The DNA of the CDR3 is TGTGCCAGCTCTTCCCTGGGACAGGGGGCGCGACCTAGCTCCTACAATGAGCAGTTCTTC.

The chain links TRBV6-5 to TRBJ2-7; 8 positions match TRBD2. J gave up 4 bases and V 7 bases, and 9 bases lay outside the gene matches. Germline assignment: CDR1 MNHEY and CDR2 SVGAGI. CDR3 length: 14 amino acids. DNA of the CDR3: TGTGCCAGCAAGGACAGCGGGAGAAGGTACGAGCAGTACTTC. This gives the protein CASKDSGRRYEQYF.

The chain recombines TRBV4-1 with TRBJ1-4; no clear D. This CDR3 has 16 amino acids. The germline CDR1 and CDR2 sequences are MGHRA and YSYEKL. Trimming removed 0 bases at V and 7 bases at J, with 15 bases between. CDR3 bases: TGCGCCAGCAGCCAAGAATTGGGAGAGATAGGTGAAAAACTGTTTTTT. The encoded protein is CASSQELGEIGEKLFF.

CDR3: CASSPRPTGTYEQYF. For the CDR3, the DNA is TGTGCCAGCAGCCCCCGGCCTACAGGGACCTACGAGCAGTACTTC. The rearrangement joins TRBV9 to TRBJ2-7; possible D gene TRBD1, 6 bases. The V end lost 4 bases, the J end lost 2 bases, and 16 bases lay between the germline ends. The CDR3 is 15 residues long. Germline CDR1 SGDLS, CDR2 YYNGEE.